The sequence of this T cell receptor (beta chain) was determined in a study of cytomegalovirus exposure and HLA in healthy donors. The CDR3 contains 14 residues. Trimming removed 6 bases at V and 2 bases at J, with 13 bases between. Germline CDR1 reads MNHEY; CDR2 reads SVGAGI. Study-wide results and caveats: In a later analysis, TCR beta V- and J-gene trimming was associated with a missense DCLRE1C variant. A later analysis found most CMV-associated TCR beta chains apparently HLA-restricted.

This clone was counted a single time. What it binds is unknown. Primers included in the PCR were 60 Vbeta and 13 Jbeta primers. Profiled with immunoSEQ multiplex PCR; TCRdb holds only in-frame clones, not every one. The sample shows about 72,000 clones, about four fifths of them seen only once. The source of this sequence is a man between 18 and 29 years old in good health and CMV-seronegative. The sequenced sample was PBMCs. The chain combines TRBV6-5 with TRBJ1-1; unclear D gene. CDR3 sequence (DNA): TGTGCCAGCAGAAGTTCTAACAGAAACACTGAAGCTTTCTTT. It translates to CASRSSNRNTEAFF.